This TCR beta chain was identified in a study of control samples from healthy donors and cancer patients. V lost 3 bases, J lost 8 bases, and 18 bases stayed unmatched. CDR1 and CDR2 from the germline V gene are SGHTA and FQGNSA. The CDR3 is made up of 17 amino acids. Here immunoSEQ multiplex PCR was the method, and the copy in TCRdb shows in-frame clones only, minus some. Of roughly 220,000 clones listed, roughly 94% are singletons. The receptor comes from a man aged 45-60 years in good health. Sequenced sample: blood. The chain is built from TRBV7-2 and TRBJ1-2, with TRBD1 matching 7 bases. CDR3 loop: CASSLYRRQGILGGYTF. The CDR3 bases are TGTGCCAGCAGCTTGTACCGTCGACAGGGCATCCTGGGGGGCTACACCTTC.